A selection of T cell receptor beta chains follows, all from one sample in a study of cytomegalovirus exposure and HLA in healthy donors. Data came from immunoSEQ multiplex PCR; TCRdb stores just in-frame clones and leaves some out. The sample has 150,000 to 200,000 clones; 80% to 90% are singletons. The sequencing sample was made of PBMCs. The receptors here all came from a man between 45 and 60 years old in good health and CMV-seropositive. Both conserved end residues are part of each CDR3. D genes are given only for firm matches. Rows may omit the clone size; those that give it use once, few, many or a size class.

v_call,j_call,d_call,clone_size,cdr3_nt,cdr3_aa
TRBV6-5,TRBJ2-5,TRBD1,.,TGTGCCAGCAGTTTTTCCGGGACAGACCAAGAGACCCAGTACTTC,CASSFSGTDQETQYF
TRBV19,TRBJ1-2,.,.,TGTGCCACCCTCCGGACTTACTATGGCTACACCTTC,CATLRTYYGYTF
TRBV5-3,TRBJ2-7,.,.,TGTGCCAGAAGCTTGTCTGTGGGGGCCAGTGAGTACGAGCAGTACTTC,CARSLSVGASEYEQYF
TRBV6-1,TRBJ1-4,.,.,TGTGCCAGCGGTAGAGGAGCCGAAAAACTGTTTTTT,CASGRGAEKLFF
TRBV7-2,TRBJ1-6,.,.,TGTGCCAGCAGCTTAGTGCAGAATTCACCCCTCTACTTT,CASSLVQNSPLYF
TRBV11-2,TRBJ2-3,TRBD1,few,TGTGCCAGCAGCTTGCCGGGACAGGGTCTAAATACGCAGTATTTT,CASSLPGQGLNTQYF
TRBV10-2,TRBJ2-7,TRBD2,.,TGCGCCAGCAGTGAGCTGAGCCTAGAGCTAGCGGGGCTCTACGAGCAGTACTTC,CASSELSLELAGLYEQYF
TRBV7-3,TRBJ2-1,.,.,TGTGCCAGCAGCCCGCAACAGGGCAATGAGCAGTTCTTC,CASSPQQGNEQFF
TRBV10-2,TRBJ2-3,TRBD2,few,TGCGCCAGCAGTGAGGGACTAGCGGGAGATACGCAGTATTTT,CASSEGLAGDTQYF
TRBV19,TRBJ2-3,.,.,TGTGCCAGTAGCCCACGCGGTAACGGATACACAGATACGCAGTATTTT,CASSPRGNGYTDTQYF
TRBV18,TRBJ2-1,.,.,TGTGCCAGCTCAACTCCGGTCCCCCCCCACAATGAGCAGTTCTTC,CASSTPVPPHNEQFF
TRBV28,TRBJ2-7,TRBD2,.,TGTGCCAGCAGTCCGCCGGGACTAGCGGGGCGGTACTCCGTTTACGAGCAGTACTTC,CASSPPGLAGRYSVYEQYF
TRBV7-8,TRBJ1-2,.,.,TGTGCCAGCAGCTTAGAGGCAGGGAACTATGGCTACACCTTC,CASSLEAGNYGYTF
TRBV6-1,TRBJ1-2,TRBD1,.,TGTGCCAGCAGTGAGACAGGGGTAGACACCTTC,CASSETGVDTF
TRBV18,TRBJ1-6,.,.,TGTGCCAGCTCCCCGGACAACAGGGCACCCCTCCACTTT,CASSPDNRAPLHF
TRBV19,TRBJ1-4,.,.,TGTGCCAGTAGTTTCGACAGGCCGGCAACTAATGAAAAACTGTTTTTT,CASSFDRPATNEKLFF
TRBV5-5,TRBJ2-5,TRBD2,.,TGTGCCAGCAGCTTGGGACTAGCGGGGGGAGAGACCCAGTACTTC,CASSLGLAGGETQYF
TRBV29-1,TRBJ2-3,.,.,TGCAGCGTTACCGAGAGCACAGGTACGCAGTATTTT,CSVTESTGTQYF
TRBV30,TRBJ1-5,.,.,TGTGCCTGGAGCCAAAAGTCGGGGGGTAATCAGCCCCAGCATTTT,CAWSQKSGGNQPQHF
TRBV25-1,TRBJ1-6,TRBD1,few,TGTGCCAGCAGTACCCCCCCGGACAGGGATCCTTATAATTCACCCCTCCACTTT,CASSTPPDRDPYNSPLHF
TRBV7-2,TRBJ2-7,TRBD1,.,TGTGCCAGCAGCTCTAAAAGGGGGCCCCCCTACGAGCAGTACTTC,CASSSKRGPPYEQYF
TRBV19,TRBJ2-2,TRBD1,.,TGTGCCAGTAGTACCCGGGACAGGGGGGCCGACGGGGAGCTGTTTTTT,CASSTRDRGADGELFF
TRBV2,TRBJ2-5,TRBD2,.,TGTGCCAGCAGTGCTTTCCTAGCGGGAGTCGGAGAGACCCAGTACTTC,CASSAFLAGVGETQYF
TRBV30,TRBJ1-1,TRBD1,.,TGTGCCTGTAACAGGGGAATCACTGAAGCTTTCTTT,CACNRGITEAFF
TRBV6-1,TRBJ2-7,TRBD2,.,TGTGCCAGCAGTGAGGGTACTAGCGCGATATACGAGCAGTACTTC,CASSEGTSAIYEQYF
TRBV5-1,TRBJ1-4,TRBD1,.,TGCGCCAGCAGCTCAGGGACAGGGGATGAAAAACTGTTTTTT,CASSSGTGDEKLFF
TRBV6-5,TRBJ2-7,.,few,TGTGCCAGCACCCGTGGTAGCTACGAGCAGTACTTC,CASTRGSYEQYF
TRBV28,TRBJ2-7,TRBD2,.,TGTGCCAGCACCTTTAGCGGGAGGGCCCCCTACGAGCAGTACTTC,CASTFSGRAPYEQYF
TRBV5-6,TRBJ2-6,TRBD2,.,TGTGCCAGCAGCTTGGACCCTAGCGGGAGTGGGGCCAACGTCCTGACTTTC,CASSLDPSGSGANVLTF
TRBV5-4,TRBJ2-3,.,.,TGTGCCAGCAGCTTAAGTGTGAAAACTGGCACAGATACGCAGTATTTT,CASSLSVKTGTDTQYF
TRBV5-1,TRBJ1-5,.,once,TGCGCCAGCAGCGCGGGACCGAATCAGCCCCAGCATTTT,CASSAGPNQPQHF
TRBV5-1,TRBJ2-7,TRBD2,.,TGCGCCAGCAGTTTGAGGGAGGGCCTAGGCGAGCAGTACTTC,CASSLREGLGEQYF
TRBV11-3,TRBJ2-1,TRBD2,.,TGTGCCAGCAGCCTCCCCCCGGAGGGAGGGCCCAATGAGCAGTTCTTC,CASSLPPEGGPNEQFF
TRBV5-1,TRBJ2-7,TRBD2,.,TGCGCCAGCAGCCCGGGGGGAGGGACCTACGAGCAGTACTTC,CASSPGGGTYEQYF
TRBV18,TRBJ2-7,.,.,TGTGCCAGCTCACCAGGCTCCGACTCGTACGAGCAGTACTTC,CASSPGSDSYEQYF
TRBV7-6,TRBJ2-2,.,.,TGTGCCAGCAGCTTACGTGCGAGGGATGGCACCGGGGAGCTGTTTTTT,CASSLRARDGTGELFF
TRBV5-8,TRBJ2-7,TRBD1,.,TGTGCCAGCAGCTTGGCAGGCGACAGGGTGCCGCGGGAGCAGTACTTC,CASSLAGDRVPREQYF
TRBV19,TRBJ1-1,TRBD1,.,TGTGCCAGTAGTATGCGGACAGGGATGAACACTGAAGCTTTCTTT,CASSMRTGMNTEAFF
TRBV19,TRBJ1-1,TRBD1,.,TGTGCCAGTAATTGGGGACAGCCTAACACTGAAGCTTTCTTT,CASNWGQPNTEAFF
TRBV6-6,TRBJ2-5,TRBD2,few,TGTGCCAGCAGCCCCGGGACTAGCGTGCTACAAGAGACCCAGTACTTC,CASSPGTSVLQETQYF
TRBV15,TRBJ2-1,.,.,TGTGCCACCAGCAGAGAGGGAGGGGGTTCTATGAATGAGCAGTTCTTC,CATSREGGGSMNEQFF
TRBV5-4,TRBJ2-2,TRBD2,.,TGTGCCAGCAGCTCGCGGGGGTCCGGGGAGCTGTTTTTT,CASSSRGSGELFF
TRBV11-2,TRBJ2-5,.,few,TGTGCCAGCAGCTTAGAAATGACAGCAGAGACCCAGTACTTC,CASSLEMTAETQYF
TRBV10-3,TRBJ1-3,TRBD1,few,TGTGCCGCCCAAGGACAGGCGCACTCTGGAAACACCATATATTTT,CAAQGQAHSGNTIYF
TRBV7-2,TRBJ2-1,TRBD2,.,TGTGCCAGCAGCTTAGGGACTAGCGGGATCGAGCAGTTCTTC,CASSLGTSGIEQFF
TRBV6-1,TRBJ1-1,TRBD1,.,TGTGCCAGCAGGCTAGGGGACAGGGTTGACACTGAAGCTTTCTTT,CASRLGDRVDTEAFF
TRBV28,TRBJ2-1,TRBD2,.,TGTGCCAGCAGTTTAATAGCGGGAGGGGGGTACAATGAGCAGTTCTTC,CASSLIAGGGYNEQFF
TRBV25-1,TRBJ2-7,.,once,TGTGCCAGCAGTGAAGGACAGTTTACCTACGAGCAGTACTTC,CASSEGQFTYEQYF
TRBV30,TRBJ1-2,.,few,TGTGCCTGGAGTAGCCAGGGCGTGGGCTACACCTTC,CAWSSQGVGYTF
TRBV5-4,TRBJ2-1,TRBD1,.,TGTGCCAGCAGCCGGCGGACAGGGGTCGGCGATGAGCAGTTCTTC,CASSRRTGVGDEQFF
TRBV2,TRBJ2-7,.,few,TGTGCCAGCAGTCAAGTAGGGACACCCTCCTACGAGCAGTACTTC,CASSQVGTPSYEQYF
TRBV20-1,TRBJ1-2,.,.,TGCAGTGCTAGAGGGGGCCCCTTC,CSARGGPF
TRBV9,TRBJ1-2,TRBD1,.,TGTGCCAGCAGCCTACCGACAGGGGGTGGGGGTGGCTACACCTTC,CASSLPTGGGGGYTF
TRBV28,TRBJ1-1,.,.,TGTGCCAGCACCACCTGGGGGAACAGGGCGAACACTGAAGCTTTCTTT,CASTTWGNRANTEAFF
TRBV30,TRBJ2-7,.,few,TGTGCCTGGAGCGGGTTCGGGAGCGGGGAGCAGTACTTC,CAWSGFGSGEQYF
TRBV5-1,TRBJ2-5,TRBD2,.,TGCGCCAGCAGCCCGGTACTTGGCGGGGGGTACCAAGAGACCCAGTACTTC,CASSPVLGGGYQETQYF
TRBV5-6,TRBJ2-2,TRBD2,.,TGTGCCAGCAGCTTGGGGACTAGGAGAGGGGAGCTGTTTTTT,CASSLGTRRGELFF
TRBV28,TRBJ1-2,.,.,TGTGCCAGCAGTTTAGAGGGCAGAGCAAGGGGCTACACCTTC,CASSLEGRARGYTF
TRBV4-1,TRBJ1-1,.,.,TGCGCCAGCAGCCAAGAAGCCGGACAGAACACTGAAGCTTTCTTT,CASSQEAGQNTEAFF